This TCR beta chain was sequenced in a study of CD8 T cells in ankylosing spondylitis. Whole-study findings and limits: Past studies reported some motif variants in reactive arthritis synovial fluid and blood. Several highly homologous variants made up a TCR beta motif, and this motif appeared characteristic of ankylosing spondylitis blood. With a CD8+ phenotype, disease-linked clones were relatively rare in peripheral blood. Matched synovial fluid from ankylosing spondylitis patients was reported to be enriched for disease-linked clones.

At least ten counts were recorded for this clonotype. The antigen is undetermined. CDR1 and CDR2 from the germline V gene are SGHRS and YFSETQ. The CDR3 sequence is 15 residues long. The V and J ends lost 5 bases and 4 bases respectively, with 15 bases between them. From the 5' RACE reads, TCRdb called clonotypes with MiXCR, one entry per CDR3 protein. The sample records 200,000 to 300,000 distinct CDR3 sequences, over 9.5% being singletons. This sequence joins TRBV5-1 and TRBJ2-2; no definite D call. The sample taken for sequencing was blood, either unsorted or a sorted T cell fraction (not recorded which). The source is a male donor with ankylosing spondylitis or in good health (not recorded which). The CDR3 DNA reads TGCGCCAGCAGATCAGAGGCCGAGGTCACCGGGGAGCTGTTTTTT. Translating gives CASRSEAEVTGELFF.